This TCR beta chain comes out of a study of T cells in Graves' hyperthyroidism and ophthalmopathy. Template material for amplifying TCR beta CDR3 regions consisted of RNA transcripts. The study used the HTBI primer set for a first-round RT-PCR of the TCR CDR3. TCRdb reanalysed the multiplex PCR reads using MiXCR and keeps one entry per CDR3 protein. The sample carries 250,000 to 300,000 distinct CDR3 sequences, less than 15% recorded once. This clonotype was counted ten times or more. The ends were cut back, 3 bases at V and 0 bases at J, with 9 bases in the middle. Germline CDR1 reads SQVTM; CDR2 reads ANQGSEA. The CDR3 sequence is 14 residues long.

This clonotype was sampled from a woman between 25 and 40 years old with Graves' hyperthyroidism that later progressed to Graves' ophthalmopathy. The V gene is TRBV29-1, the J gene TRBJ2-1, with D maybe TRBD2 (5 bases). The source material was blood. The CDR3 sequence is CSVEDGSSYNEQFF. CDR3 DNA sequence: TGCAGCGTTGAGGATGGGAGCTCCTACAATGAGCAGTTCTTC.